These 8 T cell receptor beta chains were sequenced from one sample in a study of blood T cell repertoires in COVID-19. The assay was immunoSEQ multiplex PCR, and TCRdb's table has in-frame clones only and misses some. The sample shows 95,000 or so clones, around 90% of them seen only once. Sample: peripheral blood. The origin of the receptors is a woman in her seventies with acute or convalescent COVID-19.

This clone was counted between two and nine times. The chain links TRBV7-8 to TRBJ1-5; D call uncertain. V was cut by 8 bases and J by 0 bases, with 11 bases left in between. Germline lookup yields CDR1 SGHVS and CDR2 FQNEAQ. This CDR3 contains 14 residues. The CDR3 sequence: CASGGSYSNQPQHF. The CDR3, as DNA: TGTGCCAGCGGCGGCAGCTATAGCAATCAGCCCCAGCATTTT.

This chain connects TRBV10-3 to TRBJ1-2; TRBD1 aligns across 9 bases. The trim removed 0 bases at V and 3 bases at J, leaving 5 bases unmatched. The CDR3 totals 16 residues. Germline loops: CDR1 ENHRY, CDR2 SYGVKD. The CDR3 loop reads CAISESMRDRDYGYTF. The CDR3, as DNA: TGTGCCATCAGTGAGTCTATGAGGGACAGGGACTATGGCTACACCTTC.

The chain is built from TRBV11-2 and TRBJ2-1; no definite D call. The germline V and J ends were trimmed by 5 bases and 3 bases, with 5 bases remaining between them. This CDR3 has 12 amino acids. Germline loops: CDR1 SGHAT, CDR2 FQNNGV. The CDR3 sequence: CASSRDYNEQFF. The CDR3 DNA reads TGTGCCAGCAGCCGAGACTACAATGAGCAGTTCTTC.

CDR3 DNA sequence: TGTGCCTGGAGTGTACTATCGGCCCTCGGCGGGATCAATCAGCCCCAGCATTTT. Its protein is CAWSVLSALGGINQPQHF. The chain employs TRBV30 and TRBJ1-5; no reliable D call. V was shortened by 0 bases and J by 3 bases, with 21 bases between the two germline ends. CDR1 and CDR2 from the germline V gene are GTSNPN and SVGIG (reference sequence). This CDR3 region has 18 residues.

The V and J genes are TRBV27 and TRBJ2-2, with D maybe TRBD1 (5 bases). CDR1 and CDR2 (germline): MNHEY, SMNVEV (reference sequence). Deletions cut 3 bases from V and 0 bases from J, with 11 bases between. The CDR3 covers 16 residues. The CDR3 protein is CASSFSDRTNTGELFF. The DNA of the CDR3 is TGTGCCAGCAGTTTCTCCGACAGAACGAACACCGGGGAGCTGTTTTTT.

The chain is built from TRBV4-2 and TRBJ2-5; D is perhaps TRBD1 (5 bases). V gave up 2 bases and J gave up 4 bases, with 17 bases separating them. The CDR3 has 16 residues. CDR1 and CDR2 (germline): LGHNA, YNFKEQ. As DNA, the CDR3 is TGTGCCAGCAGCCAAACCCAGGGAAGTGGTACAGAGACCCAGTACTTC. It yields the protein CASSQTQGSGTETQYF.

The chain combines TRBV3-1 (or the pseudogene TRBV3-2) with TRBJ2-5; TRBD1 aligns across 7 bases. This CDR3 contains 16 residues. Germline CDR1 and CDR2: LGHDT and YNNKEL (reference sequence). V lost 1 base to trimming and J lost 2 bases; unmatched junction nucleotides: 7. In DNA, the CDR3 is TGTGCCAGCAGCCAAGTCACCCGGGACAGACAAGAGACCCAGTACTTC. Translated, it gives CASSQVTRDRQETQYF.

The chain links TRBV20-1 to TRBJ2-1; TRBD2 matches 10 bases. The V gene's germline CDR1 is DFQATT and CDR2 SNEGSKA (reference sequence). Unmatched junction bases numbered 14, after V lost 3 bases and J lost 0 bases. There are 19 residues in the CDR3. The CDR3 DNA follows: TGCAGTGCTAGTCCCCTAGCGGGAGTTAATTATCGCTCCTACAATGAGCAGTTCTTC. Translating it yields CSASPLAGVNYRSYNEQFF.